This T cell receptor (beta chain) was identified during a study of T cells in Graves' hyperthyroidism and ophthalmopathy. The study, taken as a whole, reports: Also found in blood were most expanded thyroid clonotypes above 0.001.

Clinical symptoms, serum thyroxine, TRAb, thyroid ultrasound and orbital computed tomography established diagnosis. PBMCs stemmed from less than 13 ml fresh peripheral blood. This clonotype was observed at least ten times. Its target is not known. The investigators amplified TCR beta CDR3 regions from RNA transcripts. With the HTBI primer set, the TCR CDR3 went through a first round of RT-PCR. TCRdb called the multiplex PCR reads again in MiXCR, with one record for every CDR3 protein. The table has more than 350,000 distinct CDR3 sequences, approximately 14% seen once. Trimming at V came to 6 bases and at J to 9 bases, leaving 16 bases not matched to a gene. The CDR3 spans 17 residues. Looked up from germline, CDR1 is MNHNS and CDR2 is SASEGT.

The receptor was derived from a woman in her 30s with Graves' ophthalmopathy. The chain combines TRBV6-1 with TRBJ2-1, with 11 bases matching TRBD2. The specimen sequenced was blood. The CDR3 DNA reads TGTGCCAGCAGACGTTATAATCCGGGACTAGCGGAAATTGAGCAGTTCTTC. Translated: CASRRYNPGLAEIEQFF.